These 20 T cell receptor beta chains originate from one sample sequenced in a study of post-analysis software for immune sequencing data. These receptors are not linked to any known antigen. The TCR beta cDNA libraries carried unique molecular identifiers. One entry per CDR3 protein results from TCRdb running MiXCR on the PCR reads. The sample lists about 770,000 distinct CDR3 sequences, 46% occurring once. Findings and limits, study-wide: Controls had lower frequencies than patients of roughly five TRBV segments, which included TRBV5-6, TRBV5-1 and TRBV20-1.

Specimen: blood. The receptor set was obtained from a girl aged 5-17 years with multiple sclerosis.

As to this clonotype: At one of its ends the junction is not consistent with the germline gene, which may arise from a read error. The chain combines TRBV11-2 with TRBJ2-7; no reliable D call. Germline assignment: CDR1 SGHAT and CDR2 FQNNGV. The CDR3 has 14 residues. CDR3 loop: CTSSLNPGRDEQYF. The CDR3 DNA sequence: TGTACCAGCAGCTTAAACCCGGGCAGAGACGAACAGTACTTC.

V gene TRBV11-3 combines with J gene TRBJ2-3; D call uncertain. The germline V gene has CDR1 SGHNT and CDR2 YENEEA. This CDR3 is built from 14 residues. V lost 2 bases, J lost 6 bases, and 12 bases lay in between. The CDR3 sequence is CASSLTAVTDTQYF. In nucleotides, the CDR3 is TGTGCCAGCAGCTTAACTGCGGTTACGGATACGCAGTATTTT.

The rearrangement joins TRBV7-3 to TRBJ2-3; TRBD2 agrees at 9 bases. J lost 1 base, V lost 5 bases, and 7 bases had no gene match. The CDR3 consists of 16 residues. CDR1 and CDR2 from the germline V gene are SGHTA and FQGTGA. This CDR3 is CASSIPTSGRTDTQYF. The CDR3 bases are TGTGCCAGCAGCATACCGACTAGCGGTCGCACAGATACGCAGTATTTT.

This clonotype was detected a few times. The J gene is TRBJ2-4, the V gene TRBV29-1, with 7 bases matching TRBD2. The J call may be wrong; the DNA end is better matched by TRBJ2-7. Per the germline V gene, CDR1 is SQVTM and CDR2 is ANQGSEA. This CDR3 spans 13 amino acids. CDR3 sequence: CSVREGGSYEQYF. The CDR3 DNA is TGCAGCGTGAGGGAGGGTGGATCCTACGAGCAGTACTTC.

The chain couples TRBV20-1 to TRBJ2-3, with a tentative D call TRBD2 (6 bases). Per germline, CDR1 DFQATT and CDR2 SNEGSKA (reference sequence). CDR3 length: 13 residues. Trimming removed 3 bases at V and 4 bases at J, with 11 bases between. The CDR3 sequence: CSASLSSADTQYF. CDR3 DNA sequence: TGCAGTGCTAGCTTATCTAGCGCAGATACGCAGTATTTT.

The J gene is TRBJ1-1, the V gene TRBV29-1, with D uncertain. The CDR3 length is 13 residues. V gave up 1 base and J gave up 0 bases, with 6 bases separating them. Per the germline V gene, CDR1 is SQVTM and CDR2 is ANQGSEA. Written as DNA, the CDR3 is TGCAGCGTTGAAGCGACACTGAACACTGAAGCTTTCTTT. Translated, it gives CSVEATLNTEAFF.

This clonotype was recorded a few times. The chain uses TRBV7-8 and TRBJ2-7, with D perhaps TRBD1 (6 bases). With the DNA end fitting TRBJ2-5 better, the J assignment may be wrong. Germline V gene lookup returns CDR1 SGHVS and CDR2 FQNEAQ. The CDR3 spans 18 residues. This CDR3 is CASSSQPRGVGFEETQYF. CDR3 DNA: TGTGCCAGCAGCTCACAACCCAGGGGTGTTGGATTTGAAGAGACCCAGTACTTC.

This clonotype has a handful of counts. V is TRBV20-1 and J is TRBJ2-5, with D possibly TRBD2 on 5 matching bases. CDR3 size: 14 residues. Germline-derived CDR1 and CDR2 are DFQATT and SNEGSKA (reference sequence). V was cut by 6 bases and J by 0 bases, with 14 bases left in between. The CDR3, as DNA: TGCAGTGCCCCTTCCGTGAGGGACCAAGAGACCCAGTACTTC. This sequence encodes CSAPSVRDQETQYF.

The rearrangement uses TRBV20-1 and TRBJ2-4, with D maybe TRBD1 (8 bases). V was shortened by 5 bases and J by 9 bases, with 14 bases between the two germline ends. Germline V lookup: CDR1 DFQATT, CDR2 SNEGSKA (reference sequence). This CDR3 region has 12 residues. CDR3 in DNA: TGCAGTGCTCATACAGGGGGGGCCATTCAGTACTTC. Residues: CSAHTGGAIQYF.

This chain connects TRBV7-6 to TRBJ2-7, with 14 bases fitting TRBD2. J gave up 0 bases and V 5 bases, and 3 bases lay outside the gene matches. Germline assignment: CDR1 SGHVS and CDR2 FNYEAQ. The CDR3 sequence is 16 residues long. CDR3 sequence (DNA): TGTGCCAGCAGCACGGGACTAGCGGGAGCCTCCTACGAGCAGTACTTC. Encoded protein: CASSTGLAGASYEQYF.

The chain uses TRBV2 and TRBJ2-1; 11 bases align to TRBD2. This CDR3 is built from 14 residues. In germline, CDR1 is SNHLY, CDR2 FYNNEI. V lost 8 bases, J lost 10 bases, and 10 bases stayed unmatched. CDR3 in amino acids: CASWSGTSGYEQFF. CDR3 coding DNA: TGTGCCAGCTGGTCCGGGACTAGCGGCTACGAGCAGTTCTTC.

This clonotype was found a few times. This chain joins TRBV6-2 or TRBV6-3 and TRBJ2-3; 10 bases align to TRBD2. CDR1 MNHEY and CDR2 SVGEGT come from the germline V gene. V lost 7 bases, J lost 4 bases, and 5 bases stayed unmatched. The CDR3 extends over 14 amino acids. CDR3: CASKSSGSSDTQYF. The CDR3 bases are TGTGCCAGCAAATCTAGCGGGAGTTCAGATACGCAGTATTTT.

This clonotype was counted once. J is TRBJ2-7 and V is TRBV25-1; 8 positions match TRBD1. The CDR3 consists of 14 residues. CDR1 and CDR2 from the germline V gene are MGHDK and SYGVNS. The ends lost 5 bases at V and 2 bases at J; junction bases unmatched: 5. Here the CDR3 reads CASSRTQGAYEQYF. The CDR3 nucleotides read TGTGCCAGCAGTAGAACACAGGGGGCCTACGAGCAGTACTTC.

This clonotype appeared a few times. Just one base apart from a much larger clone, this may be a read error. The genes are TRBV7-2 and TRBJ2-5; D perhaps matches TRBD1 (5 bases). The assigned J gene may be wrong: the sequence end matches TRBJ2-7 better. CDR3 length equals 13 residues. CDR1 is SGHTA and CDR2 is FQGNSA in the germline V gene. The CDR3 sequence: CANSLTVSYEQYF. For the CDR3, the DNA is TGTGCCAACAGCTTGACAGTCTCCTACGAGCAGTACTTC.

This chain links TRBV7-9 with TRBJ1-1; 9 bases match TRBD1. The junction had 4 bases not matched to a gene; V was cut back by 3 bases and J by 5 bases. Germline CDR1 SEHNR, CDR2 FQNEAQ (reference sequence). This CDR3 has 14 residues. This CDR3 reads CASSFGTGPTEAFF. As DNA, the CDR3 is TGTGCCAGCAGCTTTGGGACAGGGCCTACTGAAGCTTTCTTT.

Concerning this clonotype: An end of the junction differs from the germline gene, which may be a read error. The chain links TRBV28 to TRBJ1-2, with D unclear. The CDR3 consists of 15 residues. Germline V lookup: CDR1 MDHEN, CDR2 SYDVKM. CDR3 sequence (DNA): TGTGCCAGCAGCCCCCCCTCGAGAGGGAGCTATAGCTACACCTTC. It is translated as CASSPPSRGSYSYTF.

The chain carries TRBV7-9 and TRBJ2-7; 8 bases align to TRBD2. Judging by the DNA end, TRBJ2-5 fits better; the J call may be wrong. Germline values: CDR1 SEHNR, CDR2 FQNEAQ (reference sequence). There are 14 residues in the CDR3. The CDR3 DNA is TGTGCCAGCAGCCCTGAAGCGGGAGCGGAGACCCAGTACTTC. Its protein product is CASSPEAGAETQYF.

This rearrangement joins TRBV20-1 to TRBJ2-3; tentatively, D is TRBD2 (8 bases). The CDR3 covers 14 residues. V was shortened by 6 bases and J by 1 base, with 14 bases between the two germline ends. Germline V gene lookup returns CDR1 DFQATT and CDR2 SNEGSKA (reference sequence). CDR3 protein: CSARGREGTDTQYF. CDR3 nucleotide sequence: TGCAGTGCGAGGGGGCGGGAGGGCACAGATACGCAGTATTTT.

This chain uses TRBV27 with TRBJ2-4, with 8 bases aligning to TRBD1. V lost 4 bases, J lost 0 bases, and 8 bases stayed unmatched. Germline-derived CDR1 and CDR2 are MNHEY and SMNVEV (reference sequence). The CDR3 sequence is 17 residues long. CDR3: CASSSTGVGIAKNIQYF. CDR3 coding DNA: TGTGCCAGCAGTTCGACAGGGGTTGGCATAGCCAAAAACATTCAGTACTTC.

The CDR3 region has the DNA TGCAGCGTTTCCCGGGACAGGGACACTGAAGCTTTCTTT. It encodes CSVSRDRDTEAFF. This chain joins TRBV29-1 and TRBJ1-1; the match to TRBD1 covers 9 bases. The germline CDR1 and CDR2 sequences are SQVTM and ANQGSEA. Trimming at V came to 5 bases and at J to 3 bases, leaving 4 bases not matched to a gene. CDR3 length equals 13 residues.